This T cell receptor (beta chain) emerged from a study of blood T cell repertoires in COVID-19. Study context: The origin of the acute and convalescent COVID-19 samples was the United States, Italy and Spain.

Followed over time, Seattle patients had been enrolled while infection was active. Germline V lookup: CDR1 SGHRS, CDR2 YFSETQ. The CDR3 runs 14 residues. V was pared by 4 bases and J by 6 bases, with 4 bases of the junction left unmatched. In the authors' workflow: From reference gene primer amplification, estimates of nucleated cell counts were derived. Sequencing used immunoSEQ multiplex PCR; TCRdb keeps in-frame clones, though not all of them. The V and J calls and the clone size are those of that table, but D and trimming were determined from the DNA. Of roughly 410,000 clones in the sample, 75% to 90% were seen once.

Input material: peripheral blood. V usage is TRBV5-1 and J usage is TRBJ1-6; 7 nucleotides agree with TRBD1. This TCR derives from a woman in her forties with COVID-19, enrolled during active disease. The CDR3 sequence is CASSPGTVNSPLHF. In nucleotides, the CDR3 is TGCGCCAGCAGCCCCGGGACAGTTAATTCACCCCTCCACTTT.